One sample yielded the 25 T cell receptor beta chains listed below, sequenced in a study of read filtering for tumor transcriptome and immune sequencing. The library was built from roughly 400 ng RNA with molecular barcoded adaptors for alpha/delta and beta/gamma chains. In TCRdb, the reads were re-called with MiXCR into one record per CDR3 protein. The sample includes about 47,000 distinct CDR3 sequences, approximately 12% of them seen just once. Material: a population of CD138-negative cells sorted from bone marrow. These receptors were collected from a donor over 35 with multiple myeloma.

Comments on this clonotype: Its ends do not fully match the called genes, so a read error is possible. The rearrangement joins TRBV2 to TRBJ2-1; 8 bases line up with TRBD2. Germline CDR1 is SNHLY and CDR2 is FYNNEI. The CDR3 is 15 residues long. The CDR3 DNA reads as TGTGCCAGCAGCTTATCTGGCGGGGGGACGTATGAGCGGTTCTTC. Protein sequence: CASSLSGGGTYERFF.

In this sample, this clonotype turned up many times. The chain joins TRBV6-1 to TRBJ2-2, with D tentatively TRBD1 or TRBD2 (5 bases each). This CDR3 has 14 residues. The germline V and J ends were trimmed by 5 bases and 4 bases, with 11 bases remaining between them. Germline V CDR1 and CDR2: MNHNS, SASEGT. The CDR3 DNA reads as TGTGCCAGCAGTCTAACGGGACGCACCGGGGAGCTGTTTTTT. Translating gives CASSLTGRTGELFF.

Comment on this clonotype: Just one base apart from a much larger clone, this may be a read error. V usage is TRBV6-6 and J usage is TRBJ2-3, with TRBD2 as a possible D gene (6 bases). V was clipped by 9 bases and J by 5 bases, with 12 bases between them. The CDR3 length is 12 residues. Germline values: CDR1 MNHNY, CDR2 SVGAGI (reference sequence). DNA for the CDR3: TGTGCCAGTGGTAGCGGTGAAGATACGCAGTATTTT. Amino acid sequence: CASGSGEDTQYF.

This clonotype was detected ten times or more. V is TRBV12-3 or TRBV12-4 and J is TRBJ1-1, with D possibly matching TRBD1 (6 bases). The CDR3 is made up of 15 amino acids. Between the trimmed V and J ends, which lost 7 bases and 3 bases, there was a span of 18 bases. CDR3 nucleotide sequence: TGTGCCAGCATCGTTACAGGGAAGTTGGACACTGAAGCTTTCTTT. Translating gives CASIVTGKLDTEAFF.

This clonotype is termed medium-sized. This sequence joins TRBV7-9 and TRBJ2-1, with 8 bases that match TRBD2. There are 16 residues in the CDR3. Germline V gene lookup returns CDR1 SEHNR and CDR2 FQNEAQ (reference sequence). J lost 2 bases, V lost 5 bases, and 8 bases had no gene match. The CDR3 loop reads CASSLGPGRAYNEQFF. The CDR3 DNA is TGTGCCAGCAGCCTGGGCCCCGGGAGGGCCTACAATGAGCAGTTCTTC. Complete variable domain (other parts from reference TRBV7-9 and TRBJ2-1): DTGVSQNPRHKITKRGQNVTFRCDPISEHNRLYWYRQTLGQGPEFLTYFQNEAQLEKSRLLSDRFSAERPKGSFSTLEIQRTEQGDSAMYLCASSLGPGRAYNEQFFGPGTRLTVL.

In this sample, this clonotype turned up many times. The chain joins TRBV27 to TRBJ2-1; TRBD1 matches 9 bases. The CDR3 spans 15 residues. Germline V lookup: CDR1 MNHEY, CDR2 SMNVEV (reference sequence). With V trimmed by 6 bases and J by 3 bases, 6 bases remained unmatched. The CDR3 DNA reads TGTGCCAGCAGATACAGGGGGCATAACTACAATGAGCAGTTCTTC. It encodes CASRYRGHNYNEQFF.

V gene TRBV18 combines with J gene TRBJ2-7; perhaps TRBD1 as D (6 bases). The CDR3 consists of 15 residues. CDR1 is KGHSH and CDR2 is LQKENI in the germline V gene. V gave up 1 base and J gave up 5 bases, with 15 bases separating them. The CDR3 nucleotides read TGTGCCAGCTCACCACTACAGGGATATGACAACGAGCAGTACTTC. This gives the protein CASSPLQGYDNEQYF.

This clonotype appeared many times. The chain uses TRBV7-9 and TRBJ2-3, with TRBD1 matching over 7 bases. V lost 2 bases to trimming and J lost 2 bases; unmatched junction nucleotides: 7. Per germline, CDR1 SEHNR and CDR2 FQNEAQ (reference sequence). This CDR3 contains 16 residues. The CDR3 is CASSLKAGGITDTQYF. CDR3 bases: TGTGCCAGCAGCTTAAAGGCAGGGGGTATCACAGATACGCAGTATTTT. Complete variable domain (other parts from reference TRBV7-9 and TRBJ2-3): DTGVSQNPRHKITKRGQNVTFRCDPISEHNRLYWYRQTLGQGPEFLTYFQNEAQLEKSRLLSDRFSAERPKGSFSTLEIQRTEQGDSAMYLCASSLKAGGITDTQYFGPGTRLTVL.

By proportion, this clonotype is medium-sized. Germline and junction disagree at one end, which may indicate a read error. This chain uses TRBV7-2 with TRBJ2-1; D gene uncertain. Per the germline V gene, CDR1 is SGHTA and CDR2 is FQGNSA. The CDR3 covers 12 residues. The CDR3, as DNA: TGTGTCAGCAGCTGGGATAGGAATGAGCAGTTCTTC. Its protein product is CVSSWDRNEQFF.

This clonotype was seen a handful of times. The gene calls are TRBV20-1 and TRBJ2-5; TRBD2 agrees at 11 bases. V gave up 0 bases and J gave up 2 bases; unmatched junction bases: 5. CDR3 size: 16 residues. CDR1 is DFQATT, CDR2 SNEGSKA, per germline (reference sequence). The CDR3 loop is CSARDRTSGHQETQYF. As DNA, the CDR3 is TGCAGTGCTAGAGACAGGACTAGCGGGCATCAAGAGACCCAGTACTTC.

There are many counts of this clonotype. The V call is TRBV6-1, the J call TRBJ1-5, with D hard to call. This CDR3 is 12 amino acids long. V gave up 8 bases and J gave up 7 bases, with 12 bases separating them. CDR1 is MNHNS and CDR2 is SASEGT in the germline V gene. The CDR3 is CASDHLGQPQHF. Written as DNA, the CDR3 is TGTGCCAGCGACCACCTGGGCCAGCCCCAGCATTTT.

On this clonotype: A read error is likely here: a far larger clone is one base away. The chain uses TRBV7-9 and TRBJ2-7, with 9 bases identical to TRBD2. V dropped 4 bases and J dropped 5; count of bases not matched to a gene: 3. This CDR3 has 13 residues. Germline V lookup: CDR1 SEHNR, CDR2 FQNEAQ (reference sequence). The CDR3 DNA reads TGTGCCAGCAGCTCAGCGGGAGGCCACGAGCAGTACTTC. This gives the protein CASSSAGGHEQYF.

This clonotype was recorded at least ten times. The rearrangement links TRBV19 to TRBJ2-3; D is possibly TRBD1 (5 bases). The CDR3 has 13 residues. CDR1 is LNHDA, CDR2 SQIVND, per germline (reference sequence). V was shortened by 3 bases and J by 2 bases, with 6 bases between the two germline ends. The CDR3 sequence: CASSMTATDTQYF. In nucleotides, the CDR3 is TGTGCCAGTAGTATGACAGCCACAGATACGCAGTATTTT.

This clonotype was counted at least ten times. J is TRBJ1-5 and V is TRBV18; 9 positions agree with TRBD1. Germline V CDR1 and CDR2: KGHSH, LQKENI. V was clipped by 4 bases and J by 3 bases; unmatched bases: 4. This CDR3 is 15 amino acids long. The CDR3 bases are TGTGCCAGCTCACTGGGACAGGGTATCAATCAGCCCCAGCATTTT. Translation gives CASSLGQGINQPQHF.

As concerns this clonotype: Possible read error: a much larger clone is one base away. In DNA form, the CDR3 reads TGTGCCAGCAGCTCGCGACTAGGAGGCGCAGATACGCAGTATTTT. Translated: CASSSRLGGADTQYF. The gene calls are TRBV7-9 and TRBJ2-3; TRBD2 is a possible D gene (6 bases). The germline gives CDR1 SEHNR, CDR2 FQNEAQ (reference sequence). Deletions cut 4 bases from V and 4 bases from J, with 15 bases between. The CDR3 runs 15 residues.

This clonotype was found many times. The chain joins TRBV12-3 or TRBV12-4 to TRBJ1-2; 7 bases line up with TRBD1. This CDR3 is built from 12 residues. V gave up 6 bases and J gave up 9 bases; unmatched junction bases: 7. CDR3 in amino acids: CASRRTGGRYTF. For the CDR3, the DNA is TGTGCCAGCAGGCGGACAGGAGGACGCTACACCTTC.

This chain links TRBV12-3 or TRBV12-4 with TRBJ2-1; D possibly corresponds to TRBD1 (5 bases). The CDR3 loop spans 16 amino acids. Between the trimmed V and J ends, which lost 5 bases and 5 bases, there was a span of 19 bases. Here the CDR3 reads CASSPYAQGKDNEQFF. DNA of the CDR3: TGTGCCAGCAGTCCGTACGCTCAGGGTAAGGACAATGAGCAGTTCTTC.

There are many counts of this clonotype. The chain couples TRBV7-9 to TRBJ2-3, with D possibly matching TRBD2 (5 bases). Germline V CDR1 and CDR2: SEHNR, FQNEAQ (reference sequence). The CDR3 loop spans 14 amino acids. V was clipped by 5 bases and J by 2 bases, with 11 bases between them. In nucleotides, the CDR3 is TGTGCCAGCAGCCCCCAGCGGTTCACAGATACGCAGTATTTT. As protein: CASSPQRFTDTQYF.

This clonotype was seen repeatedly, ten times or more. The CDR3 nucleotides read TGCAGTGCTAGAGATCTTCGCGCGCGGGGGGACCCCGCTGGGAATGAGCAGTTCTTC. It codes for CSARDLRARGDPAGNEQFF. The V and J genes are TRBV20-1 and TRBJ2-1, with 8 bases that match TRBD2. Trimming cost V 0 bases and J 7 bases; bases outside gene matches: 20. Germline V gene lookup returns CDR1 DFQATT and CDR2 SNEGSKA (reference sequence). The CDR3 runs to 19 residues.

This clonotype was counted at least ten times. V usage is TRBV6-2 or TRBV6-3 and J usage is TRBJ2-4, with 7 bases lining up with TRBD1. Germline lookup yields CDR1 MNHEY and CDR2 SVGEGT. The CDR3 sequence is 14 residues long. With V trimmed by 5 bases and J by 3 bases, 4 bases remained unmatched. The DNA for the CDR3 is TGTGCCAGCAGTCCAGGGACAGTCAAAAACATTCAGTACTTC. Its protein is CASSPGTVKNIQYF.

The genes are TRBV7-2 and TRBJ2-1; maybe TRBD2 (5 bases). The germline CDR1 and CDR2 sequences are SGHTA and FQGNSA. There are 15 residues in the CDR3. Trimming took 3 bases from V and 2 from J, leaving 11 bases between them. The CDR3 region has the DNA TGTGCCAGCAGCTTGGCTAGCATTGCCTACAATGAGCAGTTCTTC. Its translation: CASSLASIAYNEQFF.

Concerning this clonotype: This CDR3 fails to terminate in the conserved phenylalanine or tryptophan, so it likely reflects a read error. The chain links TRBV9 to TRBJ2-1; D not resolved. CDR3 size: 13 residues. V lost 0 bases, J lost 10 bases, and 11 bases lay in between. Germline V lookup: CDR1 SGDLS, CDR2 YYNGEE. CDR3 in amino acids: CASSVVEESEQFY. The CDR3 DNA reads as TGTGCCAGCAGCGTAGTCGAGGAGTCCGAGCAGTTCTAC.

This clonotype was recorded at least ten times. The gene calls are TRBV27 and TRBJ1-4; tentative D call: TRBD1 (6 bases). Per the germline V gene, CDR1 is MNHEY and CDR2 is SMNVEV (reference sequence). The CDR3 has 16 residues. V lost 6 bases and J 2 bases, leaving 16 bases between the germline ends. The CDR3 coding sequence is TGTGCCAGCAGAAGGGGGGGGGCAAGGACTAATGAAAAACTGTTTTTT. Its protein is CASRRGGARTNEKLFF.

This clonotype appeared many times. The gene calls are TRBV29-1 and TRBJ2-7; TRBD2 aligns across 14 bases. J lost 4 bases, V lost 6 bases, and 11 bases had no gene match. Germline CDR1 reads SQVTM; CDR2 reads ANQGSEA. CDR3 length: 16 amino acids. CDR3 DNA: TGCAGCGTCCAGCCCGGGACTAGCGGGAGAGGGTACGAGCAGTACTTC. Translation gives CSVQPGTSGRGYEQYF.

This clonotype was picked up one time. A much larger clone sits a single nucleotide away, making a read error possible. This chain joins TRBV29-1 and TRBJ2-3, with 9 bases that match TRBD2. The CDR3 has 18 residues. J was trimmed by 4 bases and V by 4 bases; bases with no gene match: 18. CDR1 SQVTM and CDR2 ANQGSEA come from the germline V gene. This CDR3 is CSVAASGNTGPRADTQYF. CDR3 coding DNA: TGCAGCGTTGCGGCTAGCGGGAATACGGGACCCAGGGCAGATACGCAGTATTTT.